Listed here is a single T cell receptor beta chain. It lacks a known antigen. There are no base qualities to consult, and no much larger clone falls within one base. The source of the sample is a study of cytomegalovirus exposure and HLA in healthy donors (dated by TCRdb to about 2017). About the investigation overall: In an earlier analysis of around 540 of the donors, about 270 Gb of sequence data and some 120 million unique TCR beta sequences from 180 million or so T cells were reported. An early release covering more than 500 HLA-typed donors comprised 250 to 350 gigabases of sequencing data and some 79 million unique TCR sequences. Of the approximately 400 genotyped donors, 65% to 90% fell in the genetic ancestry cluster associated with self-reported Caucasian donors. The study was designed to test whether signatures of past pathogen exposure could be identified by cataloging public T cell receptors. Using immunosequencing, the study profiled T cell repertoires from about 610 subjects and related those repertoires to cytomegalovirus serostatus. Along with the approximately 700-subject first cohort, a separate validation cohort of over a hundred different subjects was used. To predict cytomegalovirus infection status, the study combined high-throughput TCR immunosequencing, statistical association of individual TCRs with disease status, and machine learning. A later analysis re-analyzed previously published TCR beta repertoires from roughly 600 donors and added high-resolution HLA genotyping to study TCR occurrence patterns. Rather than drawing on any new phenotypic data, the later analysis identified candidate immune exposures from TCR beta sequences and the way those sequences occurred across donors. In an earlier analysis of 587 of the donors, high-throughput TCR beta sequencing was used to judge whether each TCR beta V gene segment behaved as functional or pseudogenic. Alongside the repertoire data, information on donor age, sex, ethnicity and CMV serostatus was compiled. In a later genetic analysis, genome-wide SNP genotypes for about three fifths of the 666 donors were used, and that subset was treated as a discovery cohort. Every discovery cohort repertoire had been produced on one sequencing platform. Class I and class II HLA loci were covered by the typing at four-digit resolution. The number of donors typed differed by locus, with about 629-630 for A, B, C, DRB1 and DQB1, roughly 520 for DQA1, about 610 for DPA1, and around 460 for DPB1. Several DR-DQ haplotypes were treated as single units for association and clustering because of strong linkage in the cohort. Among around 400 genotyped donors of the cohort, an average of approximately 220,000 unique TCR beta nucleotide sequences was sequenced per donor, of which about 20% were non-productive. The research as a whole found: Assigning TCR associations to individual alleles was difficult when HLA alleles, especially DR and DQ, strongly co-occurred. In the study, some 180 TCR beta chains were listed as associated with cytomegalovirus. Roughly uniform sequencing depth across donors was assumed in presence/absence analyses, although this assumption may not hold. According to a later analysis, most CMV-associated TCR beta chains appeared to be HLA-restricted, and the HLA associations seemed to be driven largely by CMV exposure. A further reported finding was that TCR beta sequences accurately predicted the HLA-A and HLA-B alleles for most subjects in the first cohort. A later genetic analysis associated a missense DCLRE1C variant with V-gene and J-gene trimming of TCR beta chains, and an independent cohort replicated the association. According to a later genetic analysis, donors in an Asian-associated ancestry cluster had fewer N-insertions in productive TCRs than the roughly 700-donor mean. At a false discovery rate of 0.05, a later analysis linked around 15,000 TCR beta sequences to specific HLA alleles. Because HLA typing was unavailable for some donors at each locus, only the typed subset was used in association tests. Because counts were too low, more than 15 rarely observed V segments, including chromosome 9 orphons, were excluded from the earlier analysis of 587 of the donors. In a later analysis, HLA-associated TCR beta chains were found to be more clonally expanded and to have lower generation probabilities than equally common non-associated chains. The authors suggested that the approach could potentially be extended to other disease states and immunological phenotypes. According to a later analysis, TCR association rates differed among HLA loci, with DRB1 alleles showing the most associated TCRs and HLA-C alleles showing the fewest. Correlated functional status among segregating V segments might be attributable to linkage disequilibrium, but an unknown experimental factor could not be ruled out. The only immune exposure information available for the cohort was CMV serostatus. While some public TCRs were present in many individuals, most TCR sequences turned up only very rarely across donors. A group of highly shared sequence variants was considered likely to be a technical artifact of the sequencing pipeline. Only TCR beta chains were sequenced in this cohort, and the absence of alpha or paired-chain data limited detectable features. According to a later analysis, parvovirus B19, influenza, CMV and Epstein-Barr virus appeared linked to several top co-occurrence clusters. The 87-base-pair reads could not distinguish some IMGT-functional V segments, including TRBV6-2 and TRBV6-3, so those segments were excluded. The classifier was reported to diagnose cytomegalovirus status with high specificity and sensitivity in both the original and validation cohorts. In an earlier analysis of some 540 of the donors, most TCR beta V segments appeared in productive rearrangements about 87% or about 30% of the time, broadly matching IMGT annotations. In vitro tests confirmed that a few of the cytomegalovirus-associated TCR beta chains recognize cytomegalovirus antigens.

Per the germline V gene, MDHEN is the CDR1 and SYDVKM is the CDR2. From the cysteine up to the phenylalanine, the CDR3 has a length of 16 residues. Solely the CDR3 DNA is kept, with 48 bases framed from the first base. V ends up 7 bases short and J 3 bases short, with an unmatched junction base count of 11. The cohort comprised hundreds of healthy bone marrow donors. All cohort members were sampled while nominally healthy, although unrecorded immune exposures were likely present. The donor was CMV seronegative and belonged to the group of 350 to 400 seronegative cohort members. Each donor provided a peripheral blood sample, and peripheral blood mononuclear cells were used for TCR beta sequencing. Genomic DNA was extracted from the blood cell samples with the Qiagen DNeasy Blood Extraction Kit. Library preparation employed the immunoSEQ multiplex PCR assay. A mixture of 60 forward primers for TCR Vbeta segments and 13 reverse primers for TCR Jbeta segments was used in the multiplex PCR. Amplification of the CDR3 region of rearranged TCR beta genes was performed with a multiplex PCR assay on genomic DNA. Amplified TCR beta libraries were sequenced as 87-base-pair reads on the Illumina HiSeq System. The published analysis was carried out like this. In a later analysis, tens of millions of unique TCR beta chains were counted across the 500 to 850 repertoires, and approximately 11 million of these chains were shared by at least two donors. Raw reads were error-corrected and collapsed into unique sequences by a nearest-neighbor algorithm in which closely related sequences were merged to remove PCR and sequencing errors. CDR3 sequences were aligned to IMGT reference sequences to assign V, D and J gene segments. For a sequence to be retained, a match of at least six nucleotides was required to both a V gene segment and a J gene segment. Rearrangements were classified as productive when the CDR3 lacked stop codons and remained in frame with V and J, and all other rearrangements were classified as non-productive. Following IMGT convention, CDR3 was defined as the stretch from the second conserved V-encoded cysteine to the conserved J-encoded phenylalanine. In an earlier analysis of more than 550 of the donors, sequences lacking an unambiguous match to a single V gene segment were excluded. In an earlier analysis of several hundred of the donors, V segments were called functional above 56.7% productive rearrangements and were called segregating when the between-donor standard deviation exceeded 5%. A statistical classification framework was built for diagnosing cytomegalovirus status from the catalog of TCR beta chain sequences. In a later analysis, TCR nucleotide sequences were compared against IMGT/GENE-DB human TR gene sequences so that V and J genes could be assigned. The TCRdist pipeline was used in a later analysis to assign CDR3 sequences and most-parsimonious VDJ recombination scenarios. In a later analysis, every TCR beta chain was defined by the combination of its CDR3 amino acid sequence and its V-gene family, and reads without a unique V-gene family were dropped. In a later analysis, around 650 highly shared, low-generation-probability nucleotide sequences were removed to address suspected cross-contamination and a sequencing artifact. A later analysis calculated a clonal expansion index for each public chain from normalized within-repertoire ranks of inferred template counts. Generation probabilities in a later analysis came from a VDJ recombination model fitted to out-of-frame rearrangements, and those results were checked against IGoR. In a later analysis, TCR-TCR, TCR-HLA and TCR-CMV co-occurrence was scored with hypergeometric tests, and a repertoire-size bias correction was applied to TCR pairs. In a later analysis, false discovery rates were estimated by permuting HLA or CMV assignments 20 times. In a later analysis, co-occurring TCRs were grouped using DBSCAN, and TCRdist sequence similarity was added for clustering within HLA-allele-positive subsets. For co-occurrence clustering, repertoires with fewer than 30,000 or more than 120,000 public chains were excluded, along with several repertoires with anomalous nucleotide sharing. TCRdb mirrors the immuneACCESS table, restricted to in-frame sequences. Some clones are absent from its copies; in checked studies, under half trace to an unresolved V gene, and the reason for the others is unknown. V and J calls and clone size are as listed in that table; D and trimming were resolved from the DNA. The sample table records 210,000 or so clones; roughly 85% of these occur just once. The top ten clonotypes cover 1.5% to 2% of the sample.

The rearranged segments are TRBV28 and TRBJ2-2; TRBD1 fits 7 bases in the junction. The sequenced sample consisted of PBMCs. This TCR was sampled from a man aged 18-30 years in good health and CMV-seronegative. The sequenced DNA: TGTGCCAGCAACCCGCGACAGGGAAAAGACACCGGGGAGCTGTTTTTT. This gives the protein CASNPRQGKDTGELFF.